Shown below are 18 T cell receptor beta chains from a single sample sequenced in a study of T cells in Graves' hyperthyroidism and ophthalmopathy. Amplification of TCR beta CDR3 regions was performed using RNA transcripts as template. RT-PCR in the first round (using the HTBI primer set) targeted the TCR CDR3. TCRdb redid the calling of the multiplex PCR reads with MiXCR, one entry per CDR3 protein. The table has approximately 500,000 distinct CDR3 sequences, around 42% seen once. The sequencing input was peripheral blood or thyroid tissue (not recorded which). The receptors originated from a woman aged 18-29 years with Graves' hyperthyroidism.

At least ten counts were recorded for this clonotype. V usage is TRBV7-2 and J usage is TRBJ2-7; 11 nucleotides line up with TRBD2. V dropped 7 bases and J dropped 3; count of bases not matched to a gene: 17. This CDR3 is built from 18 residues. Germline assignment: CDR1 SGHTA and CDR2 FQGNSA. CDR3 sequence reads: CASTPLIGTSGLNYEQYF. In nucleotides, the CDR3 is TGTGCCAGCACACCCCTGATCGGGACTAGCGGACTAAACTACGAGCAGTACTTC.

V and J are TRBV30 and TRBJ1-1; possibly TRBD1 for D (6 bases). The CDR3 consists of 17 residues. Looked up from germline, CDR1 is GTSNPN and CDR2 is SVGIG (reference sequence). Trimming pared 1 base from V and 5 bases from J, leaving 23 bases between. The CDR3 nucleotides are TGTGCCTGGAGTGAGCGGGGACACTTTACCCCTTGGACTGAAGCTTTCTTT. Protein sequence: CAWSERGHFTPWTEAFF.

This clonotype was recorded many times. The genes are TRBV12-3 or TRBV12-4 and TRBJ1-5; 10 bases fit TRBD1. The CDR3 runs to 13 residues. J gave up 5 bases and V 6 bases, and 1 base lay outside the gene matches. The CDR3 sequence: CASRTGGDQPQHF. Here the CDR3 DNA reads TGTGCCAGCAGGACAGGGGGCGATCAGCCCCAGCATTTT.

The chain carries TRBV27 and TRBJ1-3; D is unclear. The CDR3 consists of 15 residues. Germline values: CDR1 MNHEY, CDR2 SMNVEV (reference sequence). V gave up 2 bases and J gave up 0 bases, with 8 bases separating them. CDR3 DNA: TGTGCCAGCAGTTTAAACGGACTCTCTGGAAACACCATATATTTT. This codes for CASSLNGLSGNTIYF.

The chain recombines TRBV20-1 with TRBJ2-7; 9 bases agree with TRBD1. This CDR3 has 12 residues. Trimming took 6 bases from V and 7 from J; bases not matched to a gene: 7. CDR1 is DFQATT, CDR2 SNEGSKA, per germline (reference sequence). The CDR3 spells CSAGQGSNEQYF. The CDR3 bases are TGCAGTGCCGGACAGGGGTCAAATGAGCAGTACTTC.

This clonotype was observed many times. The rearrangement joins TRBV7-9 to TRBJ2-7; D ambiguous. This CDR3 comprises 14 residues. Germline CDR1 SEHNR, CDR2 FQNEAQ (reference sequence). V lost 2 bases, J lost 2 bases, and 10 bases lay in between. CDR3 region: CASSLLGRTYEQYF. The CDR3 DNA reads as TGTGCCAGCAGCTTATTGGGAAGAACCTACGAGCAGTACTTC.

This clonotype has at least ten counts. This chain connects TRBV5-1 to TRBJ2-7; TRBD1 matches 8 bases. V trimming: 4 bases; J trimming: 0 bases; junction bases outside the gene matches: 6. Germline V gives CDR1 SGHRS, CDR2 YFSETQ. CDR3 length equals 15 residues. Here the CDR3 reads CASSPWTGSSYEQYF. The CDR3, as DNA: TGCGCCAGCAGCCCATGGACAGGGAGCTCCTACGAGCAGTACTTC.

This clonotype has a single count. The chain is built from TRBV20-1 and TRBJ2-1, with TRBD2 matching 16 bases. From germline, CDR1 is DFQATT and CDR2 SNEGSKA (reference sequence). The CDR3 has 20 amino acids. J gave up 12 bases and V 1 base, and 21 bases lay outside the gene matches. The CDR3 DNA sequence: TGCAGTGCTAGAGGGGGTGGCGGGACTAGCGGGAGGGCAACCCGTCGGGGGCAGTTCTTC. As protein: CSARGGGGTSGRATRRGQFF.

This rearrangement joins TRBV18 to TRBJ2-4, with a weak D call TRBD1 (6 bases). The germline V and J ends were trimmed by 1 base and 1 base, with 8 bases remaining between them. CDR3 length: 15 residues. The germline gives CDR1 KGHSH, CDR2 LQKENI. This CDR3 reads CASSPRGLAKNIQYF. The CDR3 DNA is TGTGCCAGCTCACCACGGGGGCTGGCCAAAAACATTCAGTACTTC.

This clonotype was found a few times. The chain carries TRBV7-8 and TRBJ1-3; a possible D gene is TRBD1 (5 bases). The CDR3 spans 13 residues. The ends were cut back, 3 bases at V and 8 bases at J, with 11 bases in the middle. CDR1 is SGHVS, CDR2 FQNEAQ, per germline. CDR3 amino acids: CASSLSQGDTIYF. The CDR3 DNA reads as TGTGCCAGCAGCTTGTCCCAGGGAGACACCATATATTTT.

The rearrangement links TRBV2 to TRBJ2-2; the match to TRBD2 covers 11 bases. This CDR3 is 16 amino acids long. Trimming at V came to 4 bases and at J to 3 bases, leaving 4 bases not matched to a gene. CDR1 is SNHLY, CDR2 FYNNEI, per germline. In nucleotides, the CDR3 is TGTGCCAGCAGTGGACTAGCGGGAAGGGACACCGGGGAGCTGTTTTTT. As protein: CASSGLAGRDTGELFF.

The V call is TRBV7-2, the J call TRBJ2-5, with 10 bases matching TRBD1. V lost 1 base and J lost 4; bases outside the gene matches: 9. The length of the CDR3 is 17 residues. From germline, CDR1 is SGHTA and CDR2 FQGNSA. This CDR3 reads CASSLGVDRGKGETQYF. In DNA form, the CDR3 reads TGTGCCAGCAGCTTAGGTGTGGACAGGGGGAAGGGAGAGACCCAGTACTTC.

Details on this clonotype: The junction and the germline gene differ at one end; a read error may be behind it. The chain carries TRBV7-6 and TRBJ2-1, with D hard to call. This CDR3 is built from 11 residues. The V gene's germline CDR1 is SGHVS and CDR2 FNYEAQ. This chain's CDR3 is CASSQDRAQPF. DNA for the CDR3: TGTGCCAGCAGCCAAGATCGGGCACAGCCCTTC.

This clonotype was picked up many times. V is TRBV9 and J is TRBJ1-2, with 7 bases that match TRBD1. Per the germline V gene, CDR1 is SGDLS and CDR2 is YYNGEE. The CDR3 loop spans 14 amino acids. Trimming took 3 bases from V and 4 from J; bases not matched to a gene: 6. The chain's CDR3 is CASSEGDSPYGYTF. The CDR3 DNA reads as TGTGCCAGCAGCGAGGGGGACAGCCCCTATGGCTACACCTTC.

This clonotype was seen at least ten times. The chain combines TRBV15 with TRBJ1-5; D call uncertain. V dropped 8 bases and J dropped 2 bases, with 10 bases sitting between them. CDR3 length: 13 residues. In germline, CDR1 is LNHNV, CDR2 YYDKDF (reference sequence). The CDR3 is CATSNGGNQPQHF. CDR3 DNA sequence: TGTGCCACCTCCAACGGTGGCAATCAGCCCCAGCATTTT.

The chain carries TRBV24-1 and TRBJ2-2, with 12 bases identical to TRBD2. The CDR3 runs to 22 residues. Trimming cost V 3 bases and J 6 bases; bases outside gene matches: 22. Germline CDR1 reads KGHDR; CDR2 reads SFDVKD. This chain's CDR3 is CATSDPKTWTSGDISIAGELFF. For the CDR3, the DNA is TGTGCCACCAGTGATCCTAAGACGTGGACTAGCGGGGATATTTCTATCGCCGGGGAGCTGTTTTTT.

This clonotype has at least ten counts. This rearrangement joins TRBV7-9 to TRBJ1-1; 7 bases agree with TRBD1. CDR1 and CDR2 (germline): SEHNR, FQNEAQ (reference sequence). The CDR3 covers 16 residues. The V gene end was trimmed by 4 bases and the J gene end by 0 bases; junction bases not matched to a gene: 8. The CDR3 nucleotides are TGTGCCAGCAGCTATGCAGGGGGGTGGGTGAACACTGAAGCTTTCTTT. Protein product: CASSYAGGWVNTEAFF.

In its sample, this clonotype was seen many times. The V gene is TRBV20-1, the J gene TRBJ2-5, with 12 bases fitting TRBD2. This CDR3 region has 15 residues. Germline V CDR1 and CDR2: DFQATT, SNEGSKA (reference sequence). Trimming removed 3 bases from V and 5 bases from J; junction bases left unmatched: 7. This CDR3 is CSARTSGSITETQYF. The DNA for the CDR3 is TGCAGTGCTAGGACTAGCGGGAGCATAACGGAGACCCAGTACTTC.